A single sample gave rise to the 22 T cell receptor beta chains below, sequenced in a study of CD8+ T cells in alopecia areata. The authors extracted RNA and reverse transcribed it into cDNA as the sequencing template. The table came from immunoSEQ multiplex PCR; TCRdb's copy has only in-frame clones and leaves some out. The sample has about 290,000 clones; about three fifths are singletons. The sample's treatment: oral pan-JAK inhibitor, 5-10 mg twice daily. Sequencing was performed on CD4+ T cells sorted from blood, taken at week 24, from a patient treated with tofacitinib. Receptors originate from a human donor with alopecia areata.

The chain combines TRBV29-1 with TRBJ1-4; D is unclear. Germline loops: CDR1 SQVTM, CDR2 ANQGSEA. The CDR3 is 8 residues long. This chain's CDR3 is CRSEKLFF. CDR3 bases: TGCAGGTCCGAAAAACTGTTTTTT.

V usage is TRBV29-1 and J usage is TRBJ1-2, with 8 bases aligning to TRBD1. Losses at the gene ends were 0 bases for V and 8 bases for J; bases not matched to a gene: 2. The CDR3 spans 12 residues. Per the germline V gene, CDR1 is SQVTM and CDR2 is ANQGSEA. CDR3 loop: CSVEDGDRGYTF. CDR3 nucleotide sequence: TGCAGCGTTGAAGATGGGGACAGGGGCTACACCTTC.

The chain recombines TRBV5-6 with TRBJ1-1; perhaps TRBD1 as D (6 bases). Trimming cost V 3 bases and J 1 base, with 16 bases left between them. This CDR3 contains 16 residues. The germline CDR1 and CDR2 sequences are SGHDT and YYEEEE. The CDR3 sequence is CASSWFHRAGNTEAFF. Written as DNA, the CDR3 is TGTGCCAGCAGCTGGTTCCACAGGGCAGGGAACACTGAAGCTTTCTTT.

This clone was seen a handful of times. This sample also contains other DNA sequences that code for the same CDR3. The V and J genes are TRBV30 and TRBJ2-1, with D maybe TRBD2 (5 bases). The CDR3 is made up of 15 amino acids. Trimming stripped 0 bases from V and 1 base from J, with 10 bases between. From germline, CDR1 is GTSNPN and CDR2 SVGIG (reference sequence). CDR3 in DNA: TGTGCCTGGAGTGTCTTGGACTTATCCTACAATGAGCAGTTCTTC. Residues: CAWSVLDLSYNEQFF.

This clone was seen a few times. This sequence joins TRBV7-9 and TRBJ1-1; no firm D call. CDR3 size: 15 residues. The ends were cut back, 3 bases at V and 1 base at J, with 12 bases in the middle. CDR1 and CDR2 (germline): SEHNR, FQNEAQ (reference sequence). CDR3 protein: CASSFGGIENTEAFF. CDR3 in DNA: TGTGCCAGCAGCTTTGGAGGGATTGAGAACACTGAAGCTTTCTTT.

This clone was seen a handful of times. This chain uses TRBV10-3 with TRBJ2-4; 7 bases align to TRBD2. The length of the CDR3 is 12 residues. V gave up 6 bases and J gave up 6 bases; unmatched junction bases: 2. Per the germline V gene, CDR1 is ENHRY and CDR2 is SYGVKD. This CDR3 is CAISPSGNIQYF. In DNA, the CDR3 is TGTGCCATCAGCCCTAGCGGAAACATTCAGTACTTC.

CDR3 bases: TGTGCCATCAGTGAGTCGCAGGGGGCCTGGCAGCCCCAGCATTTT. Translation gives CAISESQGAWQPQHF. The V and J genes are TRBV10-3 and TRBJ1-5; TRBD1 aligns across 8 bases. Losses at the gene ends were 0 bases for V and 7 bases for J; bases not matched to a gene: 5. Germline-derived CDR1 and CDR2 are ENHRY and SYGVKD. The CDR3 totals 15 residues.

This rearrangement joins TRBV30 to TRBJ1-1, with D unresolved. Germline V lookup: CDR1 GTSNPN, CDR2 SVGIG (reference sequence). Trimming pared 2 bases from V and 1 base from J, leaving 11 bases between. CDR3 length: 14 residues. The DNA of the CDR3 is TGTGCCTGGAGTCCAAACCTGGGGAACACTGAAGCTTTCTTT. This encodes CAWSPNLGNTEAFF.

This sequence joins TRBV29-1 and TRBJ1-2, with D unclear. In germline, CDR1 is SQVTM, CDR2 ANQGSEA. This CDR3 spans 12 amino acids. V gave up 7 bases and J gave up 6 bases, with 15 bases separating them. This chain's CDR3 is CSATEGGDGYTF. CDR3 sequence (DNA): TGCAGCGCTACCGAGGGAGGTGATGGCTACACCTTC.

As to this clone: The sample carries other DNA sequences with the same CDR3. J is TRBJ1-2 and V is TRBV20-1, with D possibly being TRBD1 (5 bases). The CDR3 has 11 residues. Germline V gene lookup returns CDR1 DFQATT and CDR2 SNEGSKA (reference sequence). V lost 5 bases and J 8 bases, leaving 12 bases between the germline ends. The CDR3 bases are TGCAGTGCTTCCGGGGGGGTAGGCTACACCTTC. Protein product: CSASGGVGYTF.

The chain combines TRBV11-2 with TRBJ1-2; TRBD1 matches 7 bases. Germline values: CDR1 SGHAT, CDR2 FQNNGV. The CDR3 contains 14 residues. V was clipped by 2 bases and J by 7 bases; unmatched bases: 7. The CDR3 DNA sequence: TGTGCCAGCAGCTTATCCGGGACAGTTGCTGGCTACACCTTC. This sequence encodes CASSLSGTVAGYTF.

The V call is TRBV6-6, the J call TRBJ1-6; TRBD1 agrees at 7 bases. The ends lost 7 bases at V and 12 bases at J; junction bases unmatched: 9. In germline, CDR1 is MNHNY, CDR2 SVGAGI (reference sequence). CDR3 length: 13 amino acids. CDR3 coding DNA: TGTGCCAGCACCGGGGAGGGGGCTGTACCCCTCCACTTT. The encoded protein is CASTGEGAVPLHF.

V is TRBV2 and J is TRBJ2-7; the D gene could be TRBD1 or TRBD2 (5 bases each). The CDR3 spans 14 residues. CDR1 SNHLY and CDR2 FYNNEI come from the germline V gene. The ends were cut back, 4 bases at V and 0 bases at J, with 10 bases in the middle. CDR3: CASSAEGTSYEQYF. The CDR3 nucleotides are TGTGCCAGCAGTGCTGAGGGGACCTCCTACGAGCAGTACTTC.

CDR3: CASSLGASYNSPLHF. The CDR3 DNA reads TGTGCCAGCAGCTTAGGGGCTAGCTATAATTCACCCCTCCACTTT. V and J are TRBV7-2 and TRBJ1-6; D is uncertain. The CDR3 spans 15 residues. V was pared by 1 base and J by 3 bases, with 7 bases between. Germline CDR1 is SGHTA and CDR2 is FQGNSA. The whole variable domain, filled in from reference TRBV7-2 and TRBJ1-6, reads GAGVSQSPSNKVTEKGKDVELRCDPISGHTALYWYRQSLGQGLEFLIYFQGNSAPDKSGLPSDRFSAERTGGSVSTLTIQRTQQEDSAVYLCASSLGASYNSPLHFGNGTRLTVT.

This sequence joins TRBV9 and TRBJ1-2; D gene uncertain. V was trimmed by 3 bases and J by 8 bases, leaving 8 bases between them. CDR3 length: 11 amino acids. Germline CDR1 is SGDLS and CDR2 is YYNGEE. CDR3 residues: CASSGRGGYTF. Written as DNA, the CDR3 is TGTGCCAGCAGCGGACGGGGAGGCTACACCTTC.

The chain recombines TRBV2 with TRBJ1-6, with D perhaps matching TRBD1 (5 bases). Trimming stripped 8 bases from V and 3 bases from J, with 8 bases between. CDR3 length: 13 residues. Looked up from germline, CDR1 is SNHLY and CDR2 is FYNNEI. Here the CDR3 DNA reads TGTGCCAGCGCGGGACGCTATAATTCACCCCTCCACTTT. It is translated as CASAGRYNSPLHF.

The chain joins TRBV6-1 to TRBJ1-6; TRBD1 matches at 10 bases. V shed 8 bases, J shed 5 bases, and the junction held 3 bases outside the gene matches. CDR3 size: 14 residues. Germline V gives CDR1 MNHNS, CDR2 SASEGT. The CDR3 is CASSGTGDNSPLHF. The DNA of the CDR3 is TGTGCCAGCTCAGGGACAGGGGATAATTCACCCCTCCACTTT.

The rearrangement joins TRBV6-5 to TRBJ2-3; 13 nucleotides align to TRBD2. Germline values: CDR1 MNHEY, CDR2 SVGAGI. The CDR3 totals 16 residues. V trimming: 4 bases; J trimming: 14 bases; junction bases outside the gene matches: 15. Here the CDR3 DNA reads TGTGCCAGCAGTTCAGGACTAGCGGGGGCCCGGCATTTTGCGTATTTT. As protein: CASSSGLAGARHFAYF.

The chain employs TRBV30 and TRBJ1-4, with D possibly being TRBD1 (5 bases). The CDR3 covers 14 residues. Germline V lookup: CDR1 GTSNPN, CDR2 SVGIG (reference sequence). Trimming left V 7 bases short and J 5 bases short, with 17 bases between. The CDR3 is CASTRRDLNEKLFF. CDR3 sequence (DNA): TGTGCCTCCACCCGACGGGACCTAAATGAAAAACTGTTTTTT.

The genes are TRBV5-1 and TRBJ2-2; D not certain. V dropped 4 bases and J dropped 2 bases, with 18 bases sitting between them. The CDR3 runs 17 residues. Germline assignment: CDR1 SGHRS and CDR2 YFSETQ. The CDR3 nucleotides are TGCGCCAGCAGCGCCCTGCCTACAAATACAAACACCGGGGAGCTGTTTTTT. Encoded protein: CASSALPTNTNTGELFF.

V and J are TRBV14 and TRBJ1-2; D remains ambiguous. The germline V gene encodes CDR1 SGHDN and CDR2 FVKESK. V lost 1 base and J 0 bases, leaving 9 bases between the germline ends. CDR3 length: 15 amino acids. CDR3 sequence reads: CASSQGVSSNYGYTF. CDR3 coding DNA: TGTGCCAGCAGCCAAGGGGTCAGCTCTAACTATGGCTACACCTTC.

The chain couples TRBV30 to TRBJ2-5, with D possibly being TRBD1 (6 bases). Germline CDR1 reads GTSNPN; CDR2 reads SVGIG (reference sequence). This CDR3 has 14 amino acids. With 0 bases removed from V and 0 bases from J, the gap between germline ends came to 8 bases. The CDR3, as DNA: TGTGCCTGGAGTGTTGGGGGCAACCAAGAGACCCAGTACTTC. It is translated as CAWSVGGNQETQYF.